The 12 T cell receptor beta chains listed next were all sequenced from one sample in a study of T cells in Graves' hyperthyroidism and ophthalmopathy. Amplification targeted TCR beta CDR3 regions from RNA transcripts. The TCR CDR3 first-round RT-PCR relied on the HTBI primer set. TCRdb fed the multiplex PCR reads into MiXCR, producing one record per CDR3 protein. This sample has under 550,000 distinct CDR3 sequences; less than 20% occur once, and the top ten carry 40% to 50%. Material: blood. These receptors originate from a man between 35 and 55 years old with Graves' ophthalmopathy.

This clonotype was detected a few times. A single base separates this from a much larger clone, so it may be a read error. The V gene is TRBV3-1, the J gene TRBJ1-1; 7 bases align to TRBD1. This CDR3 comprises 14 residues. Germline V lookup: CDR1 LGHDT, CDR2 YNNKEL (reference sequence). V was clipped by 4 bases and J by 4 bases; unmatched bases: 6. The CDR3 protein is CASSPSSGGTEAFF. In DNA, the CDR3 is TGTGCCAGCAGCCCCAGTTCAGGGGGCACTGAAGCTTTCTTT.

This clonotype occurred a few times. The chain joins TRBV4-2 to TRBJ2-7; D is perhaps TRBD1 (6 bases). This CDR3 comprises 14 residues. V was cut by 3 bases and J by 2 bases, with 11 bases left in between. From germline, CDR1 is LGHNA and CDR2 YNFKEQ. The CDR3 loop is CASSHRDTAYEQYF. The CDR3 coding sequence is TGTGCCAGCAGCCACCGGGACACCGCCTACGAGCAGTACTTC.

The V and J genes are TRBV7-6 and TRBJ2-3; 8 bases align to TRBD1. V lost 5 bases, J lost 5 bases, and 12 bases stayed unmatched. The CDR3 runs to 16 residues. Germline CDR1 is SGHVS and CDR2 is FNYEAQ. The chain's CDR3 is CASSPNTGGIVDTQYF. CDR3 nucleotide sequence: TGTGCCAGCAGCCCGAATACAGGGGGAATCGTAGATACGCAGTATTTT.

This clonotype was recorded at least ten times. The chain links TRBV7-2 to TRBJ2-1; D may be TRBD2 (5 bases). Trimming removed 7 bases at V and 2 bases at J, with 15 bases between. Germline-derived CDR1 and CDR2 are SGHTA and FQGNSA. The CDR3 length is 15 residues. CDR3: CASTRAGLAYNEQFF. For the CDR3, the DNA is TGTGCCAGCACCCGGGCGGGCCTTGCCTACAATGAGCAGTTCTTC. Combining the CDR3 with reference TRBV7-2 and TRBJ2-1 gives the whole variable domain GAGVSQSPSNKVTEKGKDVELRCDPISGHTALYWYRQSLGQGLEFLIYFQGNSAPDKSGLPSDRFSAERTGGSVSTLTIQRTQQEDSAVYLCASTRAGLAYNEQFFGPGTRLTVL.

This clonotype was seen a few times. This rearrangement joins TRBV3-1 to TRBJ1-3; unclear D gene. Germline values: CDR1 LGHDT, CDR2 YNNKEL (reference sequence). The CDR3 length is 16 residues. Trimming shortened V by 2 bases and J by 0 bases, and 11 bases separated the two germline ends. CDR3 sequence: CASSQPRQNSGNTIYF. The CDR3 nucleotides read TGTGCCAGCAGCCAACCCAGGCAAAACTCTGGAAACACCATATATTTT. Filled out from reference TRBV3-1 and TRBJ1-3, the complete variable domain reads DTAVSQTPKYLVTQMGNDKSIKCEQNLGHDTMYWYKQDSKKFLKIMFSYNNKELIINETVPNRFSPKSPDKAHLNLHINSLELGDSAVYFCASSQPRQNSGNTIYFGEGSWLTVV.

V is TRBV5-1 and J is TRBJ2-3; a weak D match, TRBD2 (7 bases). V was clipped by 4 bases and J by 4 bases, with 13 bases between them. The length of the CDR3 is 14 residues. The V gene's germline CDR1 is SGHRS and CDR2 YFSETQ. CDR3 coding DNA: TGCGCCAGCAGCGGGGGGGCAGGTGCAGATACGCAGTATTTT. As protein: CASSGGAGADTQYF.

This clonotype has ten or more counts. This chain links TRBV5-1 with TRBJ1-1; 8 bases are shared with TRBD1. The germline CDR1 and CDR2 sequences are SGHRS and YFSETQ. The CDR3 length is 14 residues. Germline trimming cut 7 bases from V and 5 bases from J; bases unmatched to any gene: 10. CDR3 loop: CASRTQGGGTEAFF. CDR3 DNA sequence: TGCGCCAGCCGCACACAGGGGGGAGGTACTGAAGCTTTCTTT.

This chain connects TRBV5-1 to TRBJ1-4, with D maybe TRBD1 (6 bases). V lost 0 bases, J lost 4 bases, and 10 bases lay in between. This CDR3 has 15 residues. Germline V lookup: CDR1 SGHRS, CDR2 YFSETQ. The CDR3 loop is CASSLDGQRNEKLFF. The DNA for the CDR3 is TGCGCCAGCAGCTTGGATGGACAGCGTAATGAAAAACTGTTTTTT.

This clonotype was seen more than once but under ten times. V is TRBV15 and J is TRBJ2-7; TRBD2 might be the D (6 bases). Trimming left V 0 bases short and J 4 bases short, with 13 bases between. The germline V gene encodes CDR1 LNHNV and CDR2 YYDKDF (reference sequence). There are 15 residues in the CDR3. CDR3: CATSREGGASYEQYF. The CDR3 coding sequence is TGTGCCACCAGCAGAGAAGGAGGGGCATCATACGAGCAGTACTTC.

Ten or more counts support this clonotype. V is TRBV4-3 and J is TRBJ2-1; D may be TRBD1 (6 bases). Trimming took off 1 base at V and 9 bases at J, with 16 bases between the two ends. The germline V gene encodes CDR1 LGHNA and CDR2 YSLEER. This CDR3 is 15 amino acids long. The CDR3 here is CASSQGSQGWGEQFF. CDR3 DNA: TGCGCCAGCAGCCAAGGTTCCCAGGGGTGGGGTGAGCAGTTCTTC.

This clonotype appeared a few times. The V call is TRBV7-9, the J call TRBJ1-1, with a possible D match to TRBD1 (5 bases). Trimming pared 5 bases from V and 3 bases from J, leaving 13 bases between. Germline CDR1 and CDR2: SEHNR and FQNEAQ (reference sequence). This CDR3 comprises 14 residues. The CDR3 DNA sequence: TGTGCCAGCAGCCGGCGGGGGGAGGACACTGAAGCTTTCTTT. It codes for CASSRRGEDTEAFF.

This clonotype was found many times. This chain joins TRBV12-3 or TRBV12-4 and TRBJ2-1, with D tentatively TRBD1 (6 bases). V was trimmed by 4 bases and J by 3 bases, leaving 13 bases between them. The CDR3 length is 15 residues. This CDR3 reads CASSSSRGLYNEQFF. Written as DNA, the CDR3 is TGTGCCAGCAGTTCTAGCAGGGGCCTCTACAATGAGCAGTTCTTC.